This T cell receptor (beta chain) was sequenced during a study of control samples from healthy donors and cancer patients. This table comes from immunoSEQ multiplex PCR, and its TCRdb copy is limited to in-frame clones, with some not included. The sample contains some 120,000 clones, about 95% of which appear only once. Germline CDR1 and CDR2: LGHNA and YSLEER. V was cut by 4 bases and J by 4 bases, with 10 bases left in between. This CDR3 has 14 residues. Sequencing used blood. This sequence joins TRBV4-3 and TRBJ1-4; D uncertain. The TCR originated in a man aged 25 to 40 in good health. This chain's CDR3 is CASSLDGLNEKLFF. CDR3 sequence (DNA): TGCGCCAGCAGCCTCGACGGACTTAATGAAAAACTGTTTTTT.